This entry lists 5 T cell receptor beta chains sequenced from one sample in a study of blood T cell repertoires in COVID-19. Clones were read by immunoSEQ multiplex PCR, and TCRdb kept only the in-frame ones, dropping some. This sample carries tens of thousands of clones, around four fifths of them seen once, and the ten largest clones take 10% to 15%. The sequenced sample consisted of peripheral blood. The receptors come from a human donor in a cohort sampled during active COVID-19.

This sequence joins TRBV4-3 and TRBJ1-1; 7 bases align to TRBD1. J was trimmed by 12 bases and V by 4 bases; bases with no gene match: 11. The CDR3 is made up of 13 amino acids. Germline-derived CDR1 and CDR2 are LGHNA and YSLEER. The CDR3, as DNA: TGCGCCAGCAGCCCGGGCGTTGGACAGGTACCTTTCTTT. It codes for CASSPGVGQVPFF.

This clone was detected only a few times. The gene calls are TRBV7-2 and TRBJ1-5, with unresolved D. Germline assignment: CDR1 SGHTA and CDR2 FQGNSA. The CDR3 is made up of 14 amino acids. V was pared by 0 bases and J by 2 bases, with 5 bases between. Here the CDR3 DNA reads TGTGCCAGCAGCTTAGCTCAGGGCAATCAGCCCCAGCATTTT. Residues: CASSLAQGNQPQHF.

The sample holds a few counts of this clone. The chain recombines TRBV28 with TRBJ1-2, with a weak D call TRBD1 (5 bases). V was cut by 5 bases and J by 1 base, with 11 bases left in between. This CDR3 comprises 14 residues. CDR1 is MDHEN and CDR2 is SYDVKM in the germline V gene. CDR3: CASSNPQVNYGYTF. The DNA for the CDR3 is TGTGCCAGCAGTAACCCACAGGTTAACTATGGCTACACCTTC.

The chain carries TRBV13 and TRBJ2-1; D is possibly TRBD2 (5 bases). V was clipped by 0 bases and J by 10 bases, with 16 bases between them. This CDR3 comprises 15 residues. CDR1 is PRHDT, CDR2 FYEKMQ, per germline (reference sequence). The CDR3 DNA reads as TGTGCCAGCAGCTTAGGGGGCCCAAGGGAGAAGGAGCAGTTCTTC. Translated, it gives CASSLGGPREKEQFF.

This clone was counted between two and nine times. The chain carries TRBV10-3 and TRBJ1-5, with unresolved D. This CDR3 has 13 amino acids. The germline V gene encodes CDR1 ENHRY and CDR2 SYGVKD. V shed 0 bases and J shed 4 bases, with 4 bases lying between them. The CDR3 sequence is CAISESENQPQHF. CDR3 coding DNA: TGTGCCATCAGTGAGTCGGAGAATCAGCCCCAGCATTTT.